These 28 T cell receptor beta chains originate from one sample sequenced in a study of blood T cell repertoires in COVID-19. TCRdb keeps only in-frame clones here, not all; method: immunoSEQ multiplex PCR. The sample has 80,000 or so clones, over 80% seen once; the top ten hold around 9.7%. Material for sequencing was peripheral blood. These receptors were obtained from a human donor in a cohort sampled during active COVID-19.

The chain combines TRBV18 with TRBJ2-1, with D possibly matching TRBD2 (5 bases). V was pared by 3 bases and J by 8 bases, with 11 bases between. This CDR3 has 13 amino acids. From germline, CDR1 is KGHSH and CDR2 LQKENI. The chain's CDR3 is CASSPPTRDEQFF. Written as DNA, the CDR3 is TGTGCCAGCTCACCTCCAACGAGGGATGAGCAGTTCTTC.

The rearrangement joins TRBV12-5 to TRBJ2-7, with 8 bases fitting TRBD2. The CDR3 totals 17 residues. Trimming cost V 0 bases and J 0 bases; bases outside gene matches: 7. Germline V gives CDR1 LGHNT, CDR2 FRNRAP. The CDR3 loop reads CASGLVRGGLSSYEQYF. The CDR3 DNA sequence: TGTGCTAGTGGTTTGGTACGGGGGGGCTTAAGCTCCTACGAGCAGTACTTC.

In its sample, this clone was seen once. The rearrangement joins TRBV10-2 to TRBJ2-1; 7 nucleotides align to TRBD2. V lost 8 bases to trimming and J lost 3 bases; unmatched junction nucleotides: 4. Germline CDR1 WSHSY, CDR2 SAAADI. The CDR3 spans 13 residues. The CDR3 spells CASRDYLYNEQFF. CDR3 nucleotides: TGCGCCAGCCGGGACTATCTCTACAATGAGCAGTTCTTC.

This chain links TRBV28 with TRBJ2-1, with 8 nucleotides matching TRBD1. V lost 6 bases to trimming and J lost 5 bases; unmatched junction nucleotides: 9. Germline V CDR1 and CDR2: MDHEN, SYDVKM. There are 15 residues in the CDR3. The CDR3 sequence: CASSSPRGRHNEQFF. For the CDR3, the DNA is TGTGCCAGCAGCTCCCCCAGGGGGCGACACAATGAGCAGTTCTTC.

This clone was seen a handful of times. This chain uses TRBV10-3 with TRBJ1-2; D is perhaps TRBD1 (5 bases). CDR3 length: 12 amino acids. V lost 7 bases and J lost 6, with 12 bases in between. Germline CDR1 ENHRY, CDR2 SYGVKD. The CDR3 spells CAITGGEDGYTF. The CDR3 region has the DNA TGTGCCATCACGGGAGGGGAGGATGGCTACACCTTC.

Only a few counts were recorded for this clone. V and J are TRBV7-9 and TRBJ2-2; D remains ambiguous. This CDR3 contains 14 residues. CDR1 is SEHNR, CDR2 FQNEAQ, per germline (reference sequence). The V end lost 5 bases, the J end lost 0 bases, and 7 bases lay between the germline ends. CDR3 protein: CASSHDSNTGELFF. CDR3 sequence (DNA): TGTGCCAGCAGCCACGACTCGAACACCGGGGAGCTGTTTTTT.

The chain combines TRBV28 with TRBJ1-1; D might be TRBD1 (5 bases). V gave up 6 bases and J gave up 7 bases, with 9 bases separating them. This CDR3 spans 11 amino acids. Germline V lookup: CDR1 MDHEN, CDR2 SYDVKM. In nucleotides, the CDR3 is TGTGCCAGCAGGGGGGGTCGTGAAGCTTTCTTT. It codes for CASRGGREAFF.

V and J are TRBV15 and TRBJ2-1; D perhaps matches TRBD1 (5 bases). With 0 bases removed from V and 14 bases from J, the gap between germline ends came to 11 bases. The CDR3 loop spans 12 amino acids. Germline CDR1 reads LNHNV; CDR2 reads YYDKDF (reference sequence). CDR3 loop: CATSRESNRKFF. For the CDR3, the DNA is TGTGCCACCAGCAGAGAGTCGAACAGGAAGTTCTTC.

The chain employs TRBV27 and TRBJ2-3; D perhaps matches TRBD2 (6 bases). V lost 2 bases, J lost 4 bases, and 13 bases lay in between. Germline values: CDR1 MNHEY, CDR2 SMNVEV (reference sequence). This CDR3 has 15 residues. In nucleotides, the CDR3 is TGTGCCAGCAGTTTAGTGGCGGGGACCCCAGATACGCAGTATTTT. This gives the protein CASSLVAGTPDTQYF.

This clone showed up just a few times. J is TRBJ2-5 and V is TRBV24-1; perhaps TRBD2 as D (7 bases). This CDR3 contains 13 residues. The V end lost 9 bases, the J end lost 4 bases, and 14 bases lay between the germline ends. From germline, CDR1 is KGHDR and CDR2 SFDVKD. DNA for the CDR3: TGTGCCACCGGGCATGGGGGGGCAGAGACCCAGTACTTC. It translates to CATGHGGAETQYF.

The chain's CDR3 is CASSLVGGSGYEQYF. Written as DNA, the CDR3 is TGTGCCAGCAGCTTAGTGGGGGGTTCCGGGTACGAGCAGTACTTC. The J gene is TRBJ2-7, the V gene TRBV11-3, with a weak D call TRBD2 (6 bases). Germline lookup yields CDR1 SGHNT and CDR2 YENEEA. The CDR3 covers 15 residues. V was clipped by 1 base and J by 4 bases, with 14 bases between them.

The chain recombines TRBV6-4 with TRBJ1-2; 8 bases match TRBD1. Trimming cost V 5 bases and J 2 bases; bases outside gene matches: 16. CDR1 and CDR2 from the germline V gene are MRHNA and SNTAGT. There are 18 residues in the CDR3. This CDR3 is CASSPGQGRISPNYGYTF. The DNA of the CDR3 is TGTGCCAGCAGTCCCGGACAGGGTCGGATTTCTCCAAACTATGGCTACACCTTC.

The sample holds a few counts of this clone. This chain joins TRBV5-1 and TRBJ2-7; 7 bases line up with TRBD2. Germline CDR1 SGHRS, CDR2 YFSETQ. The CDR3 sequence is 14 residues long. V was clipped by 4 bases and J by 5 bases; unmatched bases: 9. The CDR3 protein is CASSRGQGGNEQYF. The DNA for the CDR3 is TGCGCCAGCAGCCGGGGCCAGGGAGGGAACGAGCAGTACTTC.

The CDR3 nucleotides are TGTGCCAGCACCGAAGCGGGGGGGCCCTACAATGAGCAGTTCTTC. It encodes CASTEAGGPYNEQFF. This chain links TRBV2 with TRBJ2-1; 10 bases line up with TRBD2. The junction had 5 bases not matched to a gene; V was cut back by 7 bases and J by 2 bases. The CDR3 length is 15 residues. Germline assignment: CDR1 SNHLY and CDR2 FYNNEI.

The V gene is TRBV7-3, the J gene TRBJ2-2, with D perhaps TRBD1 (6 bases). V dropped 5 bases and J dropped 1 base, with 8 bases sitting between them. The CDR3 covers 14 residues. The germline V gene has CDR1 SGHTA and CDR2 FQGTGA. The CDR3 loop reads CASSEQGNTGELFF. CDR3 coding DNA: TGTGCCAGCAGCGAACAGGGGAACACCGGGGAGCTGTTTTTT.

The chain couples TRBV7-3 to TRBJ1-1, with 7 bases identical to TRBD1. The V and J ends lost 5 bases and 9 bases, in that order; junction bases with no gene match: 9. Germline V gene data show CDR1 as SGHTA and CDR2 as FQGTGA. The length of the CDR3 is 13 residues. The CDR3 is CASSLDRESQAFF. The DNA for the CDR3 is TGTGCCAGCAGCCTTGACAGGGAGTCTCAAGCTTTCTTT.

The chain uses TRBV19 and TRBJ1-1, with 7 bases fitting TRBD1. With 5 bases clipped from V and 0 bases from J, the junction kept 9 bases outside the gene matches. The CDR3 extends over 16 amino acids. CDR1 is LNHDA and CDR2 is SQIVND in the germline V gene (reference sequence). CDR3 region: CASSVMTGSMNTEAFF. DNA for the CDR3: TGTGCCAGTAGTGTAATGACAGGGTCCATGAACACTGAAGCTTTCTTT.

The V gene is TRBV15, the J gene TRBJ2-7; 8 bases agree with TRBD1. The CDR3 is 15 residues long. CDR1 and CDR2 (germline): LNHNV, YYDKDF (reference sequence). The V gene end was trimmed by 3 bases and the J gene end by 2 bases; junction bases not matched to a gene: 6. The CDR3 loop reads CATSSRTGSAYEQYF. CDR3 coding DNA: TGTGCCACCAGCAGTCGGACAGGGAGTGCCTACGAGCAGTACTTC.

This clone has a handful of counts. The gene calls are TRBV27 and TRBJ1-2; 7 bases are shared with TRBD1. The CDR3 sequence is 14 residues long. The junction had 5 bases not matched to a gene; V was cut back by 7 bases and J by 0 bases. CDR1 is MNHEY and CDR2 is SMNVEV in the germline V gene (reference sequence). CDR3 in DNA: TGTGCCAGCACCAGGACAGGAGCTAACTATGGCTACACCTTC. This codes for CASTRTGANYGYTF.

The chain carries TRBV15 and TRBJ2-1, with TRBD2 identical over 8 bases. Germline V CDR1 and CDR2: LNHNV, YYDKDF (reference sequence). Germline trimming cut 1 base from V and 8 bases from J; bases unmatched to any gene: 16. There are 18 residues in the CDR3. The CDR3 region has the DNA TGTGCCACCAGCAGAGCCGGGGGGGGAGAGGGGAGGTTGGATGAGCAGTTCTTC. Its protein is CATSRAGGGEGRLDEQFF.

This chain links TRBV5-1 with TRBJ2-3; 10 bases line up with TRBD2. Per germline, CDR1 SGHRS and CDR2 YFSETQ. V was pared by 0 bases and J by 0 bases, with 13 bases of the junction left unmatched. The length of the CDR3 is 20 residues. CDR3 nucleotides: TGCGCCAGCAGCTTGGGCCTATTCACTAGCGGGGCCACTAGCACAGATACGCAGTATTTT. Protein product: CASSLGLFTSGATSTDTQYF.

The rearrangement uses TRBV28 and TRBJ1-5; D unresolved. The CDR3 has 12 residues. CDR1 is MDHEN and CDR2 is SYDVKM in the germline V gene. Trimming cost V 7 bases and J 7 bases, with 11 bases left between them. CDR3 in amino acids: CASNGVAQPQHF. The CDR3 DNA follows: TGTGCCAGCAACGGAGTGGCACAGCCCCAGCATTTT.

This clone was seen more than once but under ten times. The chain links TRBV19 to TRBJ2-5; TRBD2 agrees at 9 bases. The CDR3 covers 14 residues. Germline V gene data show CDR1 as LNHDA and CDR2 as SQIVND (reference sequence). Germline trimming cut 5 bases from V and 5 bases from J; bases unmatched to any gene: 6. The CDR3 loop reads CASSRRGRGETQYF. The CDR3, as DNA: TGTGCCAGTAGTCGGCGCGGGAGGGGTGAGACCCAGTACTTC.

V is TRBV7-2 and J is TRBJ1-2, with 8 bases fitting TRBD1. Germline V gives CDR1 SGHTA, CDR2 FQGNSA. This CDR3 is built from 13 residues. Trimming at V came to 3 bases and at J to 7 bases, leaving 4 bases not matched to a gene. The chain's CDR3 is CASSFGQGIGYTF. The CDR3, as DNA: TGTGCCAGCAGCTTTGGACAGGGTATTGGCTACACCTTC.

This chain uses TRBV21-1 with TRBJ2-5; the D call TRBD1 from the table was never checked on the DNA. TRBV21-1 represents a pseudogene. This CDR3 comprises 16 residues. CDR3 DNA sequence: TGTGCCAGCAGCAAGGGCAGGACAGTCCACCAAGAGACCCAGTACTTC. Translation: CASSKGRTVHQETQYF.

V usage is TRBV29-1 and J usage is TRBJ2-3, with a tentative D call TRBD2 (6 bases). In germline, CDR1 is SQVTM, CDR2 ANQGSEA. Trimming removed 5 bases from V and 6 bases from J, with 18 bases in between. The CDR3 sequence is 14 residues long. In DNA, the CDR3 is TGCAGCGTTAGACACCCCGATGGGAGGGATACGCAGTATTTT. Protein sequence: CSVRHPDGRDTQYF.

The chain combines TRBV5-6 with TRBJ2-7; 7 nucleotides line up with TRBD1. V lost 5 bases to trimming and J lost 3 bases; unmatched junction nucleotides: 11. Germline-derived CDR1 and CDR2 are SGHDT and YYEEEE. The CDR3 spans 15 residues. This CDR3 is CASSLNDRVGYEQYF. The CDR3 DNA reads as TGTGCCAGCAGTCTAAACGACAGGGTAGGCTACGAGCAGTACTTC.

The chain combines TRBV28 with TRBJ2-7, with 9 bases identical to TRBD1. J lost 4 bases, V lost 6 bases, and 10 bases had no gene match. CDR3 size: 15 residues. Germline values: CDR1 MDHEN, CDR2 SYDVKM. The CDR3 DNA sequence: TGTGCCAGCAGCCCCCGGGGACAGGGCGGATACGAGCAGTACTTC. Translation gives CASSPRGQGGYEQYF. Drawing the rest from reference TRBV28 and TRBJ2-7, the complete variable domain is DVKVTQSSRYLVKRTGEKVFLECVQDMDHENMFWYRQDPGLGLRLIYFSYDVKMKEKGDIPEGYSVSREKKERFSLILESASTNQTSMYLCASSPRGQGGYEQYFGPGTRLTVT.